The source of this T cell receptor (beta chain) is a study of blood T cells in healthy people across ages. General observations from the study: TCR beta diversity tracked closely with naive T cell percentage.

This clonotype was observed a few times. Its antigen is unknown. Alongside a J-beta primer mix, a sample-barcoded 5' primer served in a second PCR lasting about 7 to 11 cycles. A 12-random-nucleotide template-switch adaptor tagged each cDNA molecule. TCRdb ran MiXCR on the 5' RACE reads and lists one entry per CDR3 protein. The sample contains more than 1.4 million distinct CDR3 sequences, 40% to 50% of which appear only once. Each donor's blood draw was approximately 10 milliliters of peripheral blood. Germline assignment: CDR1 LGHDT and CDR2 YNNKEL (reference sequence). V dropped 4 bases and J dropped 0 bases, with 10 bases sitting between them. This CDR3 comprises 15 residues.

This rearrangement joins TRBV3-1 to TRBJ2-1; D ambiguous. The receptor's source is a woman aged 18-29 years in good health. Sequencing input: blood. The CDR3 spells CASSPRYSSYNEQFF. In DNA, the CDR3 is TGTGCCAGCAGCCCACGATACTCCTCCTACAATGAGCAGTTCTTC.